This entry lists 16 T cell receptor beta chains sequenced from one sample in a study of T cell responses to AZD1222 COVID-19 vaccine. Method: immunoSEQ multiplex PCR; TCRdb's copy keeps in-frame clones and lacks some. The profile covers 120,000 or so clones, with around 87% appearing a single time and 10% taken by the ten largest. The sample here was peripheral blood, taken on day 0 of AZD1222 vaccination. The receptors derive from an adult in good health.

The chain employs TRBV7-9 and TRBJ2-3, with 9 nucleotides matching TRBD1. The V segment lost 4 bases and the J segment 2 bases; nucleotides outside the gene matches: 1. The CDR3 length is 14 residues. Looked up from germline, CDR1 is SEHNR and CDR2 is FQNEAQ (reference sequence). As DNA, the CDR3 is TGTGCCAGCAGCTGGGACAGGGCCACAGATACGCAGTATTTT. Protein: CASSWDRATDTQYF.

CDR3 sequence: CASSLSPGLGSREQYF. The CDR3 region has the DNA TGTGCCAGTAGTTTGTCCCCGGGACTGGGGTCTAGGGAGCAGTACTTC. The chain couples TRBV19 to TRBJ2-7; D possibly corresponds to TRBD2 (6 bases). Per the germline V gene, CDR1 is LNHDA and CDR2 is SQIVND (reference sequence). Trimming took 5 bases from V and 7 from J, leaving 24 bases between them. The CDR3 totals 16 residues.

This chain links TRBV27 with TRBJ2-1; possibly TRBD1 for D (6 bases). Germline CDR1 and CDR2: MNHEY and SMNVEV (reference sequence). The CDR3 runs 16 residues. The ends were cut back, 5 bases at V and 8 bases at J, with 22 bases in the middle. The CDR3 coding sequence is TGTGCCAGCAGTCCGCCGGCCGGGGCCGAGGGGGATGAGCAGTTCTTC. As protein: CASSPPAGAEGDEQFF.

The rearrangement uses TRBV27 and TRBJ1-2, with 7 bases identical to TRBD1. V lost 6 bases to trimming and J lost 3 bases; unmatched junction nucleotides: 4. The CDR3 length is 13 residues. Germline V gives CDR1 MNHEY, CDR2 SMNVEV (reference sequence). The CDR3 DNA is TGTGCCAGCAGGGGTGACAGGGACTATGGCTACACCTTC. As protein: CASRGDRDYGYTF.

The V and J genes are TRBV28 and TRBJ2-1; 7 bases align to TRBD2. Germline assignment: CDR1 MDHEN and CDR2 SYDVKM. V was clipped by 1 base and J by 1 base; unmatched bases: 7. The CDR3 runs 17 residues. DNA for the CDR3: TGTGCCAGCAGTTTATTTCCTAGCGGTTCATCCTACAATGAGCAGTTCTTC. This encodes CASSLFPSGSSYNEQFF.

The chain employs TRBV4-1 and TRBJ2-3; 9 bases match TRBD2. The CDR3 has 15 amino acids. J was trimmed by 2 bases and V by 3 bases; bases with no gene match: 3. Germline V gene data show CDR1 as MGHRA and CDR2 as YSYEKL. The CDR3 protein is CASSHAGGPTDTQYF. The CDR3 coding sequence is TGCGCCAGCAGCCATGCGGGGGGGCCCACAGATACGCAGTATTTT.

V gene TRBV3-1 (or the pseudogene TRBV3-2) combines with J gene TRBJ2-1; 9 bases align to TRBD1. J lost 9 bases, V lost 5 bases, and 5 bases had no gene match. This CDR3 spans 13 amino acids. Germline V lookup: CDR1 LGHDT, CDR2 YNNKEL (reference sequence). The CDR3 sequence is CASSGTGGGEQFF. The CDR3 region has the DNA TGTGCCAGCAGCGGAACAGGGGGCGGTGAGCAGTTCTTC.

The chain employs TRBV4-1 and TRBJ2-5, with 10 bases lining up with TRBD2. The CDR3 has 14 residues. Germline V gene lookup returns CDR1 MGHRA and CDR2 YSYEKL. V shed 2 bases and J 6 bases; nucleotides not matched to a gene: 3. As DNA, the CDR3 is TGCGCCAGCAGCCAACCGGGACTAGCGAAGACCCAGTACTTC. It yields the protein CASSQPGLAKTQYF.

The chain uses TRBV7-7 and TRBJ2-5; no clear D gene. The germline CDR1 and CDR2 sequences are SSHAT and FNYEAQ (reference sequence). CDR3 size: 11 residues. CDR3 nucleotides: TGTGCTATAGGTCCCGGGGAGACCCAGTACTTC. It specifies CAIGPGETQYF.

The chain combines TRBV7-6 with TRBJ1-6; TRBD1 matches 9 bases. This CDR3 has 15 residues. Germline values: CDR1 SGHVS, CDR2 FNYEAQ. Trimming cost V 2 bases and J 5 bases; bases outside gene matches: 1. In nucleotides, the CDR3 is TGTGCCAGCAGCTTAAGGACAGGGGATAATTCACCCCTCCACTTT. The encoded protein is CASSLRTGDNSPLHF.

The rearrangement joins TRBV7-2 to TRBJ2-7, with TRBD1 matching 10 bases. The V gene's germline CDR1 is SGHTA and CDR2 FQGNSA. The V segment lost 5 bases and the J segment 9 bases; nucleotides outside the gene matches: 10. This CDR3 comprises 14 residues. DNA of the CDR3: TGTGCCAGCAGCAGGGACAGGGGATCGGGAAGGCAGTACTTC. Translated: CASSRDRGSGRQYF.

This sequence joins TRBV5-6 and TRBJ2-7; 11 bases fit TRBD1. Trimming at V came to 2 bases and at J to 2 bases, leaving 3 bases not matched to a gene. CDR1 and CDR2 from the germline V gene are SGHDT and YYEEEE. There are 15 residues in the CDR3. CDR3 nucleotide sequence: TGTGCCAGCAGCTTCGGGACAGGGGGGACCTACGAGCAGTACTTC. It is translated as CASSFGTGGTYEQYF.

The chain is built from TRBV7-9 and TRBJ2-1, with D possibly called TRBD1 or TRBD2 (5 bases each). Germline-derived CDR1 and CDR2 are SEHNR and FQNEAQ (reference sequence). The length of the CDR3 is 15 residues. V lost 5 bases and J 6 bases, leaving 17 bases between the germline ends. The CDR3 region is CASSPRGPPINEQFF. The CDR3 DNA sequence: TGTGCCAGCAGCCCCCGGGGACCGCCTATCAATGAGCAGTTCTTC. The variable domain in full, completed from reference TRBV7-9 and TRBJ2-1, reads DTGVSQNPRHKITKRGQNVTFRCDPISEHNRLYWYRQTLGQGPEFLTYFQNEAQLEKSRLLSDRFSAERPKGSFSTLEIQRTEQGDSAMYLCASSPRGPPINEQFFGPGTRLTVL.

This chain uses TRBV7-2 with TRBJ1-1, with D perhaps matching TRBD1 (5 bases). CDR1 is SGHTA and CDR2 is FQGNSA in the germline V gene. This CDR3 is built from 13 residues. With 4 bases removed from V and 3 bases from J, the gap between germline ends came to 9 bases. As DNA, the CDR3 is TGTGCCAGCAGCTCCGGGGGTCACACTGAAGCTTTCTTT. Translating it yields CASSSGGHTEAFF.

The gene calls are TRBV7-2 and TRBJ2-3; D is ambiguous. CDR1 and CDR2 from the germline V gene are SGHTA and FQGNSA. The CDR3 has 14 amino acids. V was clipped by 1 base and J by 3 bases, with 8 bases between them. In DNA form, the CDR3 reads TGTGCCAGCAGCTTAGTGGGTAGGACAGATACGCAGTATTTT. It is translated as CASSLVGRTDTQYF.

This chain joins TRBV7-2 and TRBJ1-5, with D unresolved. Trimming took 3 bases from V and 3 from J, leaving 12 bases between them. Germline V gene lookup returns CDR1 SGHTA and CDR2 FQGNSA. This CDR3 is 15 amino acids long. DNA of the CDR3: TGTGCCAGCAGCTTTTTAAGGGTACTCAATCAGCCCCAGCATTTT. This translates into CASSFLRVLNQPQHF.